This TCR beta chain was profiled in a study of CD8+CD57+ T cells in acquired aplastic anemia. Whole-study context: DNA per sorted CD4+ or CD8+ sample ranged roughly 0.17 to 27.4 ug, averaging about 2.9 ug. The study, taken as a whole, reports: Patients and controls shared over 25 CD8+ CDR3 sequences.

Genomic DNA acted as the template from which TCR beta VDJ combination and CDR3 sequence profiling were carried out. Using its own MiXCR run on the reads, TCRdb lists one record per CDR3 protein. Here the sample spans hundreds of thousands of distinct CDR3 sequences, about two thirds being singletons. J was trimmed by 7 bases and V by 3 bases; bases with no gene match: 4. Germline V gene sequence: CDR1 KGHDR, CDR2 SFDVKD. The CDR3 contains 15 residues. In this sample, this clonotype turned up a few times. Its antigen is undetermined. This sequence was found in a human donor in good health, serving as a control. The chain is built from TRBV24-1 and TRBJ2-2; 10 nucleotides match TRBD2. Sequencing used sorted CD4+, CD8+, or CD8+CD57+ T cells (not recorded which) from PBMCs. The CDR3 sequence: CATSDPSGSGGELFF. CDR3 in DNA: TGTGCCACCAGTGATCCTAGCGGGAGTGGCGGGGAGCTGTTTTTT.